This entry describes one T cell receptor beta chain. The sample is drawn from a study of T cells after posttransplantation cyclophosphamide. Controls had myeloablative marrow grafts with methotrexate and calcineurin inhibitor, sampled at 1 year. Repertoires were generated with immunoSEQ multiplex PCR, while TCRdb's copy carries only in-frame clones and drops some. The sample contains 15,000 to 20,000 clones, roughly 80% of which appear only once. The sequences come from PBMCs, collected roughly 470 days after allogeneic stem cell transplant with calcineurin inhibitor and methotrexate. The TCR was taken from a male patient aged 25-45 years who received an allogeneic stem cell transplant from an unrelated donor, was CMV-positive, and had acute and chronic GVHD. The graft donor may be the source of some T cells.

The CDR3 DNA sequence: TGTGCCAGTAGTATTAGAGTGGAGGCAGATGAAGCTTTCTTT. Protein sequence: CASSIRVEADEAFF. The V gene is TRBV19, the J gene TRBJ1-1; the D is unclear. Deletions cut 3 bases from V and 7 bases from J, with 15 bases between. This CDR3 comprises 14 residues. The germline V gene has CDR1 LNHDA and CDR2 SQIVND (reference sequence).